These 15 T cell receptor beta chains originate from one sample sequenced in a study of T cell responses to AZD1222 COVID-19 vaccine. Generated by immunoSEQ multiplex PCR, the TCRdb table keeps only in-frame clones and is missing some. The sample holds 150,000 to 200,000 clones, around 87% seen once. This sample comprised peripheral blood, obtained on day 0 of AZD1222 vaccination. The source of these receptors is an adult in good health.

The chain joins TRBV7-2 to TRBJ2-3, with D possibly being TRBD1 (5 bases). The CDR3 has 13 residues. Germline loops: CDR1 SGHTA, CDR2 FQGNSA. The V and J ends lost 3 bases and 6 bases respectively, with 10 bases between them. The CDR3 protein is CASSFIQGDTQYF. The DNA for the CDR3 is TGTGCCAGCAGCTTTATCCAGGGCGATACGCAGTATTTT.

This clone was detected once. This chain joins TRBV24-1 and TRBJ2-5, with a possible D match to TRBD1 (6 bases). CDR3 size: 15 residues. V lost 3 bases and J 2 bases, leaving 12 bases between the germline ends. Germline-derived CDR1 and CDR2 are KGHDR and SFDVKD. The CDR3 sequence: CATSDPGQPQETQYF. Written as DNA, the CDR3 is TGTGCCACCAGTGATCCTGGACAGCCTCAAGAGACCCAGTACTTC.

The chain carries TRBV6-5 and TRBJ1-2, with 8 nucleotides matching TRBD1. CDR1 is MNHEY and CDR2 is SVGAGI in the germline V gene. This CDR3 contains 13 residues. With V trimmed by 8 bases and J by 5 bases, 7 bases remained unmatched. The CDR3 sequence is CASERQGKYGYTF. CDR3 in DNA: TGTGCCAGCGAGAGACAGGGGAAGTATGGCTACACCTTC.

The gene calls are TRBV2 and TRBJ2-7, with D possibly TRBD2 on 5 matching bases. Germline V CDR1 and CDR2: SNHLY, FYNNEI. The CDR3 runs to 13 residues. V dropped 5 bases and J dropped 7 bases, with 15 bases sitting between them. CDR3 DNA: TGTGCCAGCAGTAGTCAGGAGACGGGAGAGCAGTACTTC. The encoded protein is CASSSQETGEQYF.

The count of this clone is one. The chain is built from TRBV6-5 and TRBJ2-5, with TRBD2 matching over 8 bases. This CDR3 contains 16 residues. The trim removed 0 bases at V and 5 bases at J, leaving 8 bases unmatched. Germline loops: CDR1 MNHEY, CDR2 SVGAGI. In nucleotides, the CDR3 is TGTGCCAGCAGTTACTCGGGGACTAGTTTCTTCGAGACCCAGTACTTC. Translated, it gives CASSYSGTSFFETQYF.

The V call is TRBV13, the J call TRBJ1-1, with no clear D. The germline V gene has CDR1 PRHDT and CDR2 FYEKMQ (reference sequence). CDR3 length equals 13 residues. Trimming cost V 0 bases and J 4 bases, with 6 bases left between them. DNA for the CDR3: TGTGCCAGCAGCTTAGGGGGGAGCACTGAAGCTTTCTTT. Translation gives CASSLGGSTEAFF.

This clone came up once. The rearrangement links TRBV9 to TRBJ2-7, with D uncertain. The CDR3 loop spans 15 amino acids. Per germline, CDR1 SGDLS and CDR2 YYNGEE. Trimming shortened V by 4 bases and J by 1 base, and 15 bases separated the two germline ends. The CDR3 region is CASSTQTGFSYEQYF. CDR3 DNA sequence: TGTGCCAGCAGCACCCAGACTGGGTTTTCCTACGAGCAGTACTTC.

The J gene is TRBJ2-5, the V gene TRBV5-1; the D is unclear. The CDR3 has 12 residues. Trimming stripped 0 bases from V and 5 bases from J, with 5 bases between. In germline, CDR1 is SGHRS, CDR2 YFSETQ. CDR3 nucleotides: TGCGCCAGCAGCTTGGTTCGGGAGACCCAGTACTTC. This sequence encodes CASSLVRETQYF.

For the CDR3, the DNA is TGCGCCAGCAGCTTGGTCGACAGAACCGGGGAGCTGTTTTTT. This translates into CASSLVDRTGELFF. The chain recombines TRBV5-1 with TRBJ2-2; D possibly corresponds to TRBD1 (5 bases). The CDR3 has 14 amino acids. From germline, CDR1 is SGHRS and CDR2 YFSETQ. Trimming removed 0 bases at V and 5 bases at J, with 8 bases between.

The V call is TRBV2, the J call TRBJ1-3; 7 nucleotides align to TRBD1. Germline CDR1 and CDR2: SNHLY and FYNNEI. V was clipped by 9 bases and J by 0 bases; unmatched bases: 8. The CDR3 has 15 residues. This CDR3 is CASREDRNSGNTIYF. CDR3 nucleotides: TGTGCCAGTAGAGAGGACAGGAACTCTGGAAACACCATATATTTT.

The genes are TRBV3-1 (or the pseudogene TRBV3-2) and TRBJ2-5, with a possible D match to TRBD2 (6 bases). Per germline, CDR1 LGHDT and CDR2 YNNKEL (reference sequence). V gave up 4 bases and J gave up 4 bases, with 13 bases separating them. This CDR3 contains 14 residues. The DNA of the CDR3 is TGTGCCAGCAGCCGTGGAGTGGGGGGAGAGACCCAGTACTTC. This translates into CASSRGVGGETQYF.

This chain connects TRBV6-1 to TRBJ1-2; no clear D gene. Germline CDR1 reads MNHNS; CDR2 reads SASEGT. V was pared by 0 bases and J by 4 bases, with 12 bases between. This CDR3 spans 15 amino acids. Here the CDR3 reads CASSEARTLGYGYTF. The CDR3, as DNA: TGTGCCAGCAGTGAAGCCCGGACCCTGGGCTATGGCTACACCTTC.

The CDR3 DNA is TGCGCCAGCAGCTTTTTGGCGGGAAGCTATGGCTACACCTTC. This sequence encodes CASSFLAGSYGYTF. This sequence joins TRBV5-1 and TRBJ1-2; no reliable D call. The CDR3 consists of 14 residues. Looked up from germline, CDR1 is SGHRS and CDR2 is YFSETQ. The V and J ends lost 2 bases and 4 bases respectively, with 12 bases between them.

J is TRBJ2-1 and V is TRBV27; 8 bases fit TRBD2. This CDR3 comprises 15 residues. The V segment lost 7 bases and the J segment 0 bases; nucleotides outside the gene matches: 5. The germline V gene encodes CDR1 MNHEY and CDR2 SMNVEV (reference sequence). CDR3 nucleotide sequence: TGTGCCAGCAAACTCAGCGGGGGCTCCTACAATGAGCAGTTCTTC. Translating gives CASKLSGGSYNEQFF.

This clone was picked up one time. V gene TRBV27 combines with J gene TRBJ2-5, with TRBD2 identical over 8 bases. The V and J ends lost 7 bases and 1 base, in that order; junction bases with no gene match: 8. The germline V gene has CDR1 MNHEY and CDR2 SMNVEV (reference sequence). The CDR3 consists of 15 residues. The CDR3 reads CASNPSGPSQETQYF. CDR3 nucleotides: TGTGCCAGCAACCCTAGCGGGCCCTCCCAAGAGACCCAGTACTTC.